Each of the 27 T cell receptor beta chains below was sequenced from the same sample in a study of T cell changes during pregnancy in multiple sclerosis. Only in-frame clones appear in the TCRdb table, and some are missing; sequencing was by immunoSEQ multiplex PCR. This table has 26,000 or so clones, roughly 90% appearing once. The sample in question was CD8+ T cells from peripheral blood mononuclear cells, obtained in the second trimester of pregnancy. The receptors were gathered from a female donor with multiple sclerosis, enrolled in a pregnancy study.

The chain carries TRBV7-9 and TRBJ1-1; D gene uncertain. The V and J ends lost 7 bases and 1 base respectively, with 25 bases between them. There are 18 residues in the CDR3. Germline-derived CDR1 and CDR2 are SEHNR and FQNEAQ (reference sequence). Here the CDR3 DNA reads TGTGCCAGCACCCCACGAGGCCGTCCAGTTATGCCGAACACTGAAGCTTTCTTT. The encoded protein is CASTPRGRPVMPNTEAFF.

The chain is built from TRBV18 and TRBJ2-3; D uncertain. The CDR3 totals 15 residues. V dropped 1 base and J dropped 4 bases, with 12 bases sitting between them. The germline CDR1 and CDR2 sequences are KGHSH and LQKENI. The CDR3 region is CASSPLWADPDTQYF. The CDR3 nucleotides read TGTGCCAGCTCACCACTGTGGGCAGATCCAGATACGCAGTATTTT.

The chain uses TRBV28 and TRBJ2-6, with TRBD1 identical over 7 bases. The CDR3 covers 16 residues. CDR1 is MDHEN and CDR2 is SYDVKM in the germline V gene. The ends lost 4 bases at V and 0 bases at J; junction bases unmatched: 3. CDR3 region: CASSSGTVSGANVLTF. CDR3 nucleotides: TGTGCCAGCAGTTCAGGGACAGTCTCTGGGGCCAACGTCCTGACTTTC. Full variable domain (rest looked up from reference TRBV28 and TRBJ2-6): DVKVTQSSRYLVKRTGEKVFLECVQDMDHENMFWYRQDPGLGLRLIYFSYDVKMKEKGDIPEGYSVSREKKERFSLILESASTNQTSMYLCASSSGTVSGANVLTFGAGSRLTVL.

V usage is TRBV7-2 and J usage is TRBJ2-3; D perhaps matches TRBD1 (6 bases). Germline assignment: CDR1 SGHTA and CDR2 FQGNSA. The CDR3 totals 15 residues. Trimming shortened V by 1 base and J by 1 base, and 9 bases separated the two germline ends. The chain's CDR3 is CASSLGAGGTDTQYF. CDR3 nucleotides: TGTGCCAGCAGCTTAGGGGCAGGGGGCACAGATACGCAGTATTTT.

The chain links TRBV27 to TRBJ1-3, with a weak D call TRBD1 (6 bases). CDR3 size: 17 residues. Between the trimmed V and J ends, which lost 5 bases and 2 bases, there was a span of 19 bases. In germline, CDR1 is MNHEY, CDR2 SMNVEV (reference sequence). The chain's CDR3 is CASSAKYPTGPGNTIYF. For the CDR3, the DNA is TGTGCCAGCAGTGCTAAATATCCGACAGGCCCTGGAAACACCATATATTTT.

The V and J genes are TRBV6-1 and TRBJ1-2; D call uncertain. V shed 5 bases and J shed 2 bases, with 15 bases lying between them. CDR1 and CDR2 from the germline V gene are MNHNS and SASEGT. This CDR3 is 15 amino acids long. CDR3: CASSITRLSNYGYTF. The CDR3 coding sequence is TGTGCCAGCAGTATAACCAGGTTGTCGAACTATGGCTACACCTTC.

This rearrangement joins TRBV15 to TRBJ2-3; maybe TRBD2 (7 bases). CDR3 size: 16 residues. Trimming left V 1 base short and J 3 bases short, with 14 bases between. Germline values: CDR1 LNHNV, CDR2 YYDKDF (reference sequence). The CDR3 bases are TGTGCCACCAGCAGAGTTGAGGGGGGGGTAACAGATACGCAGTATTTT. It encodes CATSRVEGGVTDTQYF. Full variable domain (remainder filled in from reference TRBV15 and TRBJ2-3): DAMVIQNPRYQVTQFGKPVTLSCSQTLNHNVMYWYQQKSSQAPKLLFHYYDKDFNNEADTPDNFQSRRPNTSFCFLDIRSPGLGDTAMYLCATSRVEGGVTDTQYFGPGTRLTVL.

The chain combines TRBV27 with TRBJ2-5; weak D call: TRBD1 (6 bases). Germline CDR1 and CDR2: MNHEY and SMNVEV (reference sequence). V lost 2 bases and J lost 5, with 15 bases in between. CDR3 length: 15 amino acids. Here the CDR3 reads CASSLLGQRRETQYF. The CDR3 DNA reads TGTGCCAGCAGTTTACTCGGACAGAGGCGCGAGACCCAGTACTTC.

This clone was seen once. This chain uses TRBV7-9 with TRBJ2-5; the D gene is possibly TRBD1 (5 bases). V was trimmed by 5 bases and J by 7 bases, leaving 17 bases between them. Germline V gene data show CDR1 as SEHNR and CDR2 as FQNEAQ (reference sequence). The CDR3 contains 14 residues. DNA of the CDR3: TGTGCCAGCAGCCGTCGAGCCCCTGGGGCGACCCAGTACTTC. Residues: CASSRRAPGATQYF.

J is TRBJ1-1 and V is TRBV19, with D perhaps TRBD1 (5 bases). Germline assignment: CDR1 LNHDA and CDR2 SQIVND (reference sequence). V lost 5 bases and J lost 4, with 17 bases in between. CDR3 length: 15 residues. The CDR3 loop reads CASSVKGVVGTEAFF. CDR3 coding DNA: TGTGCCAGTAGTGTAAAAGGGGTAGTTGGCACTGAAGCTTTCTTT.

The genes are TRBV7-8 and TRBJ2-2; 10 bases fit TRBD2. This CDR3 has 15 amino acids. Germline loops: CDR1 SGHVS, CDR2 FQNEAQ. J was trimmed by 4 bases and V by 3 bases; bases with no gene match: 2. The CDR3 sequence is CASSFSGGSTGELFF. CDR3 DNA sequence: TGTGCCAGCAGCTTTAGCGGGGGGAGCACCGGGGAGCTGTTTTTT.

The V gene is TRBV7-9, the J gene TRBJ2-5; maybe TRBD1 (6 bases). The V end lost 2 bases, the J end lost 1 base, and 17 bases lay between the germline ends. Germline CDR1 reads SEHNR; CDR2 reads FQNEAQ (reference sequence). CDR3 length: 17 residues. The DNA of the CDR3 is TGTGCCAGCAGCTTATGGCCGAAGCAGGGGTCCCAAGAGACCCAGTACTTC. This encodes CASSLWPKQGSQETQYF.

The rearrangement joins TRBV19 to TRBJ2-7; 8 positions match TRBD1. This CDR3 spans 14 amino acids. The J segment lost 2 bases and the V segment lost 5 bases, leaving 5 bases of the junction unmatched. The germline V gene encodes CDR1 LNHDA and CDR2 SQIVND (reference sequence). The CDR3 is CASSPRDRTYEQYF. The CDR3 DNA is TGTGCCAGTAGTCCCCGGGACAGGACCTACGAGCAGTACTTC.

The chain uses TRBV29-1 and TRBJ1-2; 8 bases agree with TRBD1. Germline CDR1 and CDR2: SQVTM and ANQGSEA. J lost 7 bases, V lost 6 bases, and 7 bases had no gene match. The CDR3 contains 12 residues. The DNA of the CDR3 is TGCAGCGTCGGACAGGGCATTGGTGGCTACACCTTC. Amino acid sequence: CSVGQGIGGYTF.

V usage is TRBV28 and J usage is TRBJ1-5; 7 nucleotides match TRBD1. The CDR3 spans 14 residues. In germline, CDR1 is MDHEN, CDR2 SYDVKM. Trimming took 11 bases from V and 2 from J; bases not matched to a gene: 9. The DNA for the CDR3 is TGTGCCGGCAAGCGTACAGGGGGCAATCAGCCCCAGCATTTT. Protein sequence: CAGKRTGGNQPQHF.

The CDR3 bases are TGCGCCAGCAGCTTGGAATGGGGAGGGGGCACAGATACGCAGTATTTT. Residues: CASSLEWGGGTDTQYF. The chain employs TRBV5-1 and TRBJ2-3; 7 bases align to TRBD2. Germline assignment: CDR1 SGHRS and CDR2 YFSETQ. The CDR3 is 16 amino acids. The junction had 5 bases not matched to a gene; V was cut back by 0 bases and J by 1 base.

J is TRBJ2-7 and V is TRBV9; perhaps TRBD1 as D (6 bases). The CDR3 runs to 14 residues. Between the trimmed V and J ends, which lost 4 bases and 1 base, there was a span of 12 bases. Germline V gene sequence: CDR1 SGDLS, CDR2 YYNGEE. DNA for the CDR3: TGTGCCAGCAGCTCCCAGGACAGTTCCTACGAGCAGTACTTC. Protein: CASSSQDSSYEQYF.

CDR3: CASSLVGGQISYGYTF. CDR3 in DNA: TGTGCCAGCAGCTTAGTGGGGGGACAGATCAGCTATGGCTACACCTTC. V and J are TRBV11-2 and TRBJ1-2; TRBD1 aligns across 7 bases. The germline gives CDR1 SGHAT, CDR2 FQNNGV. The CDR3 has 16 amino acids. V lost 1 base to trimming and J lost 4 bases; unmatched junction nucleotides: 9.

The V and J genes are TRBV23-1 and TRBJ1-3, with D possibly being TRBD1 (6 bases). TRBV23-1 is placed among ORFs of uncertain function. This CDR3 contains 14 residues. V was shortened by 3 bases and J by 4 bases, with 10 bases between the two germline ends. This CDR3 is CASSQYDRGNTIYF. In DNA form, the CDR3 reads TGCGCCAGCAGTCAGTACGACAGGGGAAACACCATATATTTT.

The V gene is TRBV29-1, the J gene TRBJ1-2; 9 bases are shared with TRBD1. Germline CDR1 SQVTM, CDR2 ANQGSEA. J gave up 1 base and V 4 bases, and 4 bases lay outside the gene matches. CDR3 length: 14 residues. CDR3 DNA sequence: TGCAGCGTTGGGTGGACAGGGGATAACTATGGCTACACCTTC. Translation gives CSVGWTGDNYGYTF.

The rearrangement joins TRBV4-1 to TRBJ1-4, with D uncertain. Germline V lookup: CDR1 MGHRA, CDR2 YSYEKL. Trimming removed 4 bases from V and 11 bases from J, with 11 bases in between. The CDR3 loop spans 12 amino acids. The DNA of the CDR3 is TGCGCCAGCAGCCTCCTAACCGGGAAACTGTTTTTT. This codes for CASSLLTGKLFF.

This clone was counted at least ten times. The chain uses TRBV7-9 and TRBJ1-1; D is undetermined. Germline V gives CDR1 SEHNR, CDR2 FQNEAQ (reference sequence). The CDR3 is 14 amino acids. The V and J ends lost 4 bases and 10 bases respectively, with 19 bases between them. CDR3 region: CASSSTVGLMGAFF. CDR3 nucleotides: TGTGCCAGCAGCTCAACCGTAGGACTGATGGGAGCTTTCTTT.

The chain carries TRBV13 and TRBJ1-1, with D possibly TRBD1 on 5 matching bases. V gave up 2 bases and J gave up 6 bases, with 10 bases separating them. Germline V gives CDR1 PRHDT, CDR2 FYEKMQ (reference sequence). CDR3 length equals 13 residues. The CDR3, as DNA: TGTGCCAGCAGCTTACCAGGGAGGTCTGAAGCTTTCTTT. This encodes CASSLPGRSEAFF.

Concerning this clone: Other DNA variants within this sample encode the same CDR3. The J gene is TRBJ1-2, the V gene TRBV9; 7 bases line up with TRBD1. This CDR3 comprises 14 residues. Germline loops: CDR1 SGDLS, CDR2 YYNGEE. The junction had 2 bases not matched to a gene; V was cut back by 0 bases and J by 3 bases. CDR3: CASSVGGGDYGYTF. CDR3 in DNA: TGTGCCAGCAGCGTAGGAGGGGGCGACTATGGCTACACCTTC.

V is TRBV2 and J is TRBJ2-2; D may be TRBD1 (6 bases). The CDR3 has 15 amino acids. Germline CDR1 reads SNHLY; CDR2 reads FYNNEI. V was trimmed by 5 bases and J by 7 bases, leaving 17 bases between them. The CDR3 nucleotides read TGTGCCAGCAGTTCTCCGGGACACTGGGGCGGGGAGCTGTTTTTT. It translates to CASSSPGHWGGELFF.

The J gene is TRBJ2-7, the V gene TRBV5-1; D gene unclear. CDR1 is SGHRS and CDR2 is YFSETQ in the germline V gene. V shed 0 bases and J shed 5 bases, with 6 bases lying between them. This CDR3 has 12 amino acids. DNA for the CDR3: TGCGCCAGCAGCTTGGTGGCCAACGAGCAGTACTTC. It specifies CASSLVANEQYF.

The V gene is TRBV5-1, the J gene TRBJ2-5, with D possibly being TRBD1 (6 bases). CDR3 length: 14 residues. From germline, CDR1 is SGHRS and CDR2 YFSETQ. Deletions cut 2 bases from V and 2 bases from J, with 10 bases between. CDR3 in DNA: TGCGCCAGCAGCTTCCAGGGGCAGCAAGAGACCCAGTACTTC. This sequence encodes CASSFQGQQETQYF. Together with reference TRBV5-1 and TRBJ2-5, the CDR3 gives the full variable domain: KAGVTQTPRYLIKTRGQQVTLSCSPISGHRSVSWYQQTPGQGLQFLFEYFSETQRNKGNFPGRFSGRQFSNSRSEMNVSTLELGDSALYLCASSFQGQQETQYFGPGTRLLVL.